This T cell receptor (beta chain) emerged from a study of T cell clonality in common variable immunodeficiency. This clone showed up many times. Read sequence stops 3 residues before the CDR3 end, and the germline J gene provides the missing end. The CDR3 is made up of 14 amino acids. Germline V gene sequence: CDR1 SEHNR, CDR2 FQNEAQ (reference sequence). V was trimmed by 5 bases and J by 7 bases, leaving 14 bases between them. Produced via immunoSEQ multiplex PCR; TCRdb's table is partial and in-frame only. Recorded here are approximately 34,000 clones, none singletons. Sequenced sample: peripheral blood mononuclear cells. The chain has TRBV7-9 and TRBJ1-4, with D possibly being TRBD1 (5 bases). This TCR derives from a person between 18 and 75 years old in good health. The CDR3 loop reads CASSPPRGFEKLFF. Partial CDR3 DNA: TGTGCCAGCAGCCCGCCGAGGGGTTTTGAAAAA.